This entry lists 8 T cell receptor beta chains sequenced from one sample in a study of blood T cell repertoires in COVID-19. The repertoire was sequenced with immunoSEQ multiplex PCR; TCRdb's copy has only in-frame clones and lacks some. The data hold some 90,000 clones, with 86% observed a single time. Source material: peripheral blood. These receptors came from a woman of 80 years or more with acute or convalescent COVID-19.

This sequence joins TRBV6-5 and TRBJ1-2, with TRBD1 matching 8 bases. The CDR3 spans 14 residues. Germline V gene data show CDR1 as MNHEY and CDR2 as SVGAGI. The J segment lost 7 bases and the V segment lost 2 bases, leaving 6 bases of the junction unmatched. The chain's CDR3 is CASSYGQGAFGYTF. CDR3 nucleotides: TGTGCCAGCAGTTACGGGCAGGGGGCGTTTGGCTACACCTTC.

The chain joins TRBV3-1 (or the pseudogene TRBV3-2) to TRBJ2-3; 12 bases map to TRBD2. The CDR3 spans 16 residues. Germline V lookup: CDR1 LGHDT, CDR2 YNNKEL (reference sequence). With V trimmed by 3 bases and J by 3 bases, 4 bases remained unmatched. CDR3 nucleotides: TGTGCCAGCAGCCAGACTAGCGGGGGCTGGACAGATACGCAGTATTTT. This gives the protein CASSQTSGGWTDTQYF.

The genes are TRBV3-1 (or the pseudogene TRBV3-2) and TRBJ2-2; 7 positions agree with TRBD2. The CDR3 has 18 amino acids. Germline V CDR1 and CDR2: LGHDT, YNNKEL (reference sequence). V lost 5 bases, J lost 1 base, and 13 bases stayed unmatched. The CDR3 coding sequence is TGTGCCAGCAGCTCTCGGATCTTGACTAGCCAGAACACCGGGGAGCTGTTTTTT. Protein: CASSSRILTSQNTGELFF.

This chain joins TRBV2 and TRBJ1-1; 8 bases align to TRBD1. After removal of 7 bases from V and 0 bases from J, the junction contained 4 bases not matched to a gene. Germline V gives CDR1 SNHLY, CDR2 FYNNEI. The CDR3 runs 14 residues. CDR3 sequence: CASTQTGVNTEAFF. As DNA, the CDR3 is TGTGCCAGCACCCAGACAGGGGTGAACACTGAAGCTTTCTTT.

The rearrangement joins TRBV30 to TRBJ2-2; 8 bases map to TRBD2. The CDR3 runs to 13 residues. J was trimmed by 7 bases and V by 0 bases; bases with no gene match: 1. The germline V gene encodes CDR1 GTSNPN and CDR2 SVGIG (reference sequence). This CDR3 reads CAWSVGGDGELFF. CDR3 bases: TGTGCCTGGAGTGTCGGGGGGGACGGGGAGCTGTTTTTT. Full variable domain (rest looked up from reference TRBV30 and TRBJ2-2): SQTIHQWPATLVQPVGSPLSLECTVEGTSNPNLYWYRQAAGRGLQLLFYSVGIGQISSEVPQNLSASRPQDRQFILSSKKLLLSDSGFYLCAWSVGGDGELFFGEGSRLTVL.

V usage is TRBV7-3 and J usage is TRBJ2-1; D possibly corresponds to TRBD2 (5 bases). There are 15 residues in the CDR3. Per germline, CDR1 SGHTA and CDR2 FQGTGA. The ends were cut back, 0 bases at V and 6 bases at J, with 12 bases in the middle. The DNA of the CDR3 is TGTGCCAGCAGCTTAACGAGGACTCTCCTCAATGAGCAGTTCTTC. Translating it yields CASSLTRTLLNEQFF.

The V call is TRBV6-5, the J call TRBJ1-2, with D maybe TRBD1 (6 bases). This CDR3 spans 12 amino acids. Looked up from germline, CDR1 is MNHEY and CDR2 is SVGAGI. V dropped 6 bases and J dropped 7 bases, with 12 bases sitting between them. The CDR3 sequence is CASRLQGLGYTF. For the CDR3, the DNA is TGTGCCAGCAGACTCCAGGGGCTTGGCTACACCTTC.

The CDR3 DNA reads as TGTGCCAGTAGTATAAGGGGACAGGGGGCTGGGGAGCTGTTTTTT. Translating it yields CASSIRGQGAGELFF. The rearrangement uses TRBV19 and TRBJ2-2; 12 bases map to TRBD1. CDR3 length: 15 residues. V dropped 2 bases and J dropped 8; count of bases not matched to a gene: 3. CDR1 and CDR2 from the germline V gene are LNHDA and SQIVND (reference sequence). Drawing the rest from reference TRBV19 and TRBJ2-2, the complete variable domain is DGGITQSPKYLFRKEGQNVTLSCEQNLNHDAMYWYRQDPGQGLRLIYYSQIVNDFQKGDIAEGYSVSREKKESFPLTVTSAQKNPTAFYLCASSIRGQGAGELFFGEGSRLTVL.